Described below is a single TCR beta chain sequence and its context. This receptor's antigen is unknown. No base quality information exists; no much larger clone differs at one position. After removal of 7 bases from V and 4 bases from J, the junction retains 10 bases not matched to a gene. The germline V gene specifies MNHNS as CDR1 and SASEGT as CDR2. The CDR3 goes from the cysteine to the phenylalanine over 14 residues. Only CDR3 DNA remains: 42 bases, in frame from the first base. RNA was extracted with the RNeasy kit and roughly 0.45 to 1 ug was reverse transcribed using random hexamers. The immunoSEQ multiplex PCR assay, covering 54 Vbeta and 13 Jbeta segments, was used to amplify TCR beta CDR3 regions. Bias from PCR amplification was corrected by using a synthetic template baseline for primer optimization and for computational correction. Per the source publication's procedure: Reads were annotated to V, D and J genes per IMGT and analyzed with immunoSEQ Analyzer, keeping only productive sequences. Clonality was computed as one minus Shannon entropy normalized by log2 of the number of productive unique sequences. For each patient and control, public and private clones were evaluated among the 100 most prevalent clones. A clone was defined as Susac-specific if it was absent from the healthy and MS cohorts, from some 1,100 published viral clones and from other ImmuneACCESS disease sequences. Clones were called with MiXCR by TCRdb after fastp trimmed the public reads at Q25, and only in-frame beta chains were retained. Each entry merges the rows of one CDR3 protein and shows their most common DNA and genes. The V and J calls and clone size are TCRdb's, not the authors'. This sample comprises over 65,000 distinct CDR3 sequences, around 93% of them detected only once. Roughly 0.56% of the sample lies in the top ten.

This sample stems from a study of CD8 T cells in Susac syndrome (dated by TCRdb to the late 2010s). Broadly, across the study: Of the Susac syndrome patients who were sequenced, roughly 6 had clinically active disease and about eight were in clinical remission. At blood withdrawal, Susac syndrome patients were either therapy-naive, taking corticosteroids (in some cases with IVIg as well), or taking IVIg alone. Whether CD8+ T cell activation and differentiation in Susac syndrome was antigen driven was tested using repertoire sequencing.

General conclusions and limits of the study: In the CD4+ T cell repertoire of Susac syndrome patients, clonal expansion was not detected. The study acknowledged that relatively few individuals were included in the TCR sequencing and HLA analysis.

Peripheral blood CD8+ and CD4+ T cells from healthy donors, Susac syndrome patients and multiple sclerosis patients were profiled using high-throughput TCR beta sequencing. The Susac syndrome patients fulfilled recently defined diagnostic criteria for either definite or probable disease. Bulk CD8+ and CD4+ T cells were purified by magnetic negative isolation, whereas CD8+ TEMRA cells were enriched by FACS. Blood was drawn into EDTA tubes, processed within 24 hours, and PBMCs were isolated by density gradient centrifugation. PBMCs intended for TCR sequencing were cryopreserved in liquid nitrogen and were subsequently thawed in a 37 degrees C water bath. Purity of sorted or isolated CD4+, CD8+ and CD8+ TEMRA cells was at least 90%.

The sequence links TRBV6-1 to TRBJ2-7; the junction holds 7 bases that match TRBD1. The receptor was derived from a human donor with Susac syndrome. Sequenced input: CD4+ T cells from PBMCs. CDR3 region: CASTLTGLLYEQYF. The DNA reads TGTGCCAGCACTCTGACAGGGCTTCTGTACGAGCAGTACTTC.